This T cell receptor beta chain is drawn from a study of CD8+ T cells in alopecia areata. Investigators isolated RNA and reverse transcribed it into cDNA to act as the sequencing template. Here immunoSEQ multiplex PCR was the method, and the copy in TCRdb shows in-frame clones only, minus some. The sample carries 180,000 or so clones, 65% to 75% recorded once. Patients with alopecia areata provided lesional scalp punch biopsies as well as peripheral blood. In germline, CDR1 is SNHLY, CDR2 FYNNEI. Trimming took off 1 base at V and 2 bases at J, with 16 bases between the two ends. This CDR3 has 17 residues.

The gene calls are TRBV2 and TRBJ2-3; D unresolved. Sequenced here: CD8+ T cells sorted from blood, sampled at week 0. The sequence came from a human donor with alopecia areata. The DNA of the CDR3 is TGTGCCAGCAGTGAAGTCGTGGAGAGGCCCGTCACAGATACGCAGTATTTT. It codes for CASSEVVERPVTDTQYF.